A single sample gave rise to the 20 T cell receptor beta chains below, sequenced in a study of Graves' ophthalmopathy and Graves' hyperthyroidism. As the template, RNA transcripts were used to amplify TCR beta CDR3 regions. HTBI primers served in a first-round RT-PCR, which a second-round multiplex PCR followed. TCRdb reprocessed the multiplex PCR reads via MiXCR and lists one record per CDR3 protein. The table shows some 410,000 distinct CDR3 sequences, with more than 20% occurring only once. Sequencing was carried out using peripheral blood. The source of these receptors is a woman aged 18-29 years with stable Graves' hyperthyroidism.

Many counts were recorded for this clonotype. V is TRBV12-3 or TRBV12-4 and J is TRBJ2-7; TRBD1 is a possible D gene (5 bases). V lost 1 base and J lost 6, with 13 bases in between. The CDR3 loop spans 14 amino acids. This CDR3 is CASSLVGVSREQYF. Here the CDR3 DNA reads TGTGCCAGCAGTTTAGTAGGGGTCTCCCGCGAGCAGTACTTC.

This clonotype was seen at least ten times. V and J are TRBV6-2 or TRBV6-3 and TRBJ1-1, with 8 nucleotides matching TRBD1. Germline trimming cut 2 bases from V and 12 bases from J; bases unmatched to any gene: 8. This CDR3 is built from 13 residues. Germline values: CDR1 MNHEY, CDR2 SVGEGT. CDR3 sequence reads: CASSYHDRGWTFF. In nucleotides, the CDR3 is TGTGCCAGCAGTTACCATGACAGGGGCTGGACTTTCTTT.

There are many counts of this clonotype. The V and J genes are TRBV2 and TRBJ1-5; TRBD1 is a possible D gene (6 bases). The CDR3 consists of 15 residues. Per germline, CDR1 SNHLY and CDR2 FYNNEI. The V gene lost 4 bases and the J gene lost 3 bases, with 13 bases spanning the gap. The CDR3 DNA sequence: TGTGCCAGCAGTGCAACAGGGATCCACAATCAGCCCCAGCATTTT. Translated: CASSATGIHNQPQHF. The variable domain in full, with the rest retrieved from reference TRBV2 and TRBJ1-5, is EPEVTQTPSHQVTQMGQEVILRCVPISNHLYFYWYRQILGQKVEFLVSFYNNEISEKSEIFDDQFSVERPDGSNFTLKIRSTKLEDSAMYFCASSATGIHNQPQHFGDGTRLSIL.

The sample holds many counts of this clonotype. This chain joins TRBV12-3 or TRBV12-4 and TRBJ2-4, with 14 positions matching TRBD2. The CDR3 spans 19 residues. V lost 5 bases to trimming and J lost 3 bases; unmatched junction nucleotides: 12. CDR3 protein: CASSRPGLAGVRVKNIQYF. As DNA, the CDR3 is TGTGCCAGCAGTCGCCCGGGACTAGCGGGAGTACGGGTCAAAAACATTCAGTACTTC.

This clonotype came up a few times. A much larger clone is a single base away; this may be a read error. The chain is built from TRBV7-2 and TRBJ2-4; tentative D call: TRBD1 (5 bases). Per germline, CDR1 SGHTA and CDR2 FQGNSA. The CDR3 is 14 amino acids. CDR3 loop: CASSSRVTKNIKYF. As DNA, the CDR3 is TGTGCCAGCAGCAGCAGGGTTACCAAAAACATTAAGTACTTC.

Ten or more counts support this clonotype. The V and J genes are TRBV5-1 and TRBJ1-3; TRBD1 agrees at 8 bases. The V gene's germline CDR1 is SGHRS and CDR2 YFSETQ. The CDR3 totals 16 residues. With V trimmed by 3 bases and J by 1 base, 6 bases remained unmatched. In DNA, the CDR3 is TGCGCCAGCAGCTCGATGACAGGGGCGTCTGGAAACACCATATATTTT. Protein sequence: CASSSMTGASGNTIYF.

Comment on this clonotype: Given a much more abundant clone one base away, this may be a read error. The rearrangement uses TRBV6-1 and TRBJ1-1; D not certain. CDR3 size: 14 residues. Germline-derived CDR1 and CDR2 are MNHNS and SASEGT. CDR3 region: CASRESRQNTEAFF. The DNA for the CDR3 is TGTGCCAGCCGTGAATCCAGACAGAACACTGAAGCTTTCTTT.

The rearrangement links TRBV6-1 to TRBJ1-2, with D unresolved. From germline, CDR1 is MNHNS and CDR2 SASEGT. V was shortened by 11 bases and J by 4 bases, with 20 bases between the two germline ends. This CDR3 comprises 14 residues. CDR3 sequence reads: CAAVPGPYSYGYTF. The CDR3 coding sequence is TGTGCCGCAGTACCCGGACCCTATAGCTATGGCTACACCTTC.

This clonotype was observed many times. This chain joins TRBV2 and TRBJ2-7; possible D gene TRBD1, 6 bases. Germline V gives CDR1 SNHLY, CDR2 FYNNEI. V lost 7 bases and J lost 3, with 13 bases in between. This CDR3 has 13 amino acids. The CDR3 region is CASTFTQGYEQYF. CDR3 bases: TGTGCCAGCACCTTCACACAGGGCTACGAGCAGTACTTC.

This chain uses TRBV28 with TRBJ2-7; 9 bases are a match to TRBD2. V dropped 1 base and J dropped 6; count of bases not matched to a gene: 7. CDR1 is MDHEN, CDR2 SYDVKM, per germline. This CDR3 spans 15 amino acids. CDR3 coding DNA: TGTGCCAGCAGTTTATTATCCAGCGGGAGGTCCGAGCAGTACTTC. It is translated as CASSLLSSGRSEQYF.

This rearrangement joins TRBV28 to TRBJ1-1; D is uncertain. The CDR3 runs 15 residues. With 5 bases removed from V and 0 bases from J, the gap between germline ends came to 13 bases. From germline, CDR1 is MDHEN and CDR2 SYDVKM. CDR3 in DNA: TGTGCCAGCAGTCCCCCGTTAGGGATGAACACTGAAGCTTTCTTT. It encodes CASSPPLGMNTEAFF.

This clonotype has more than one count but fewer than ten. The chain links TRBV11-2 to TRBJ2-2, with D possibly being TRBD1 (5 bases). There are 17 residues in the CDR3. Germline V lookup: CDR1 SGHAT, CDR2 FQNNGV. The V end was cut by 4 bases, the J end by 0 bases, with 15 bases between. CDR3 coding DNA: TGTGCCAGCAGCTCCCCCAGGGCAGTCTCGAACACCGGGGAGCTGTTTTTT. As protein: CASSSPRAVSNTGELFF.

CDR3 amino acids: CASSLLIDSTEAFF. CDR3 coding DNA: TGTGCCAGCAGTCTGCTTATCGACAGCACTGAAGCTTTCTTT. This rearrangement joins TRBV6-2 or TRBV6-3 to TRBJ1-1; the D gene is possibly TRBD1 (5 bases). CDR3 length: 14 amino acids. The germline gives CDR1 MNHEY, CDR2 SVGEGT. Trimming removed 5 bases from V and 4 bases from J, with 14 bases in between.

The V gene is TRBV7-9, the J gene TRBJ1-2; TRBD1 aligns across 8 bases. The germline V gene has CDR1 SEHNR and CDR2 FQNEAQ (reference sequence). The CDR3 length is 13 residues. With V trimmed by 5 bases and J by 6 bases, 5 bases remained unmatched. CDR3 DNA sequence: TGTGCCAGCAGCCGGACAGGGTTACATGGCTACACCTTC. Its translation is CASSRTGLHGYTF.

This clonotype appeared many times. This sequence joins TRBV29-1 and TRBJ1-1, with D uncertain. CDR3 length: 14 amino acids. V lost 3 bases, J lost 1 base, and 12 bases lay in between. Germline-derived CDR1 and CDR2 are SQVTM and ANQGSEA. The CDR3 DNA is TGCAGCGTTGAGCTTCGGCAGGCGAACACTGAAGCTTTCTTT. This encodes CSVELRQANTEAFF.

The CDR3 here is CAWSVRRGRQPQHF. Here the CDR3 DNA reads TGTGCCTGGAGTGTACGACGCGGTCGCCAGCCCCAGCATTTT. The gene calls are TRBV30 and TRBJ1-5; D is uncertain. Trimming removed 0 bases from V and 7 bases from J, with 13 bases in between. Germline CDR1 and CDR2: GTSNPN and SVGIG (reference sequence). The CDR3 is 14 residues long.

With regard to this clonotype: A read error may explain this, as a much larger clone is one base away. The CDR3 coding sequence is TGTGCCTGGAGTGAAAGCGGGAGAGTCTCCTACGAGCAGTACTTC. Residues: CAWSESGRVSYEQYF. This rearrangement joins TRBV30 to TRBJ2-7; 8 positions match TRBD2. This CDR3 is 15 amino acids long. Trimming cost V 1 base and J 0 bases; bases outside gene matches: 5. Germline CDR1 reads GTSNPN; CDR2 reads SVGIG (reference sequence).

This clonotype was recorded at least ten times. The CDR3 sequence: CASSQTPDRGSEQYF. The CDR3 region has the DNA TGTGCCAGCAGCCAAACCCCGGACAGGGGGTCCGAGCAGTACTTC. The chain recombines TRBV2 with TRBJ2-7; 10 bases are a match to TRBD1. The V gene end was trimmed by 6 bases and the J gene end by 6 bases; junction bases not matched to a gene: 11. The CDR3 runs 15 residues. Germline CDR1 SNHLY, CDR2 FYNNEI. Together with reference TRBV2 and TRBJ2-7, the CDR3 gives the full variable domain: EPEVTQTPSHQVTQMGQEVILRCVPISNHLYFYWYRQILGQKVEFLVSFYNNEISEKSEIFDDQFSVERPDGSNFTLKIRSTKLEDSAMYFCASSQTPDRGSEQYFGPGTRLTVT.

Ten or more counts support this clonotype. The V call is TRBV5-5, the J call TRBJ1-2; 10 bases align to TRBD1. Germline V gene data show CDR1 as SGHKS and CDR2 as YYEKEE (reference sequence). V lost 0 bases and J lost 5; bases outside the gene matches: 4. The CDR3 is 15 amino acids. This chain's CDR3 is CASSLVRDRGYGYTF. CDR3 in DNA: TGTGCCAGCAGCTTGGTCCGGGACAGGGGTTATGGCTACACCTTC.

This clonotype was seen many times. For the CDR3, the DNA is TGTGCCAGCAGCTCCACGGGTAGGACCCAGTACTTC. Encoded protein: CASSSTGRTQYF. The V call is TRBV7-2, the J call TRBJ2-5; D call uncertain. CDR3 length: 12 amino acids. The V end was cut by 4 bases, the J end by 7 bases, with 10 bases between. Germline CDR1 reads SGHTA; CDR2 reads FQGNSA.